This TCR beta chain emerged from a study of T cell clonotyping in hematopoietic cell transplantation. Study-level results: Graft donor and pretransplant recipient Inverse Simpson Index values predicted broader posttransplant TCR diversity.

As regards this clone: Its antigen is not known.

Germline V gene data show CDR1 as SGHTA and CDR2 as FQGNSA. V was cut by 3 bases and J by 4 bases, with 12 bases left in between. This CDR3 is 14 amino acids long. Produced via immunoSEQ multiplex PCR; TCRdb's table is partial and in-frame only. The sample has about 9,300 clones, 84% seen once; the top ten hold 50% to 65%. The clonotype comes from a male patient aged 60 to 75 who had an allogeneic stem cell transplant from an unrelated donor, so the T cells may come from the graft donor. Some clones in this sample may be carry-over from other donors' samples. The sample in question was PBMCs, obtained at the time of graft-versus-host disease after allogeneic stem cell transplant. V usage is TRBV7-2 and J usage is TRBJ1-1, with no clear D. The CDR3 DNA follows: TGTGCCAGCAGCTTGAAACTCGAGGGCACTGAAGCTTTCTTT. Its protein product is CASSLKLEGTEAFF.